The following is a T cell receptor (beta chain) sequence with its context. TCRdb's copy holds only in-frame clones and misses some; the assay was immunoSEQ multiplex PCR. The sample contains roughly 87,000 clones, about 93% of which appear only once. V lost 0 bases to trimming and J lost 1 base, with 9 bases between them. The CDR3 has 15 amino acids. The germline V gene has CDR1 SGHRS and CDR2 YFSETQ. These data belong to a study of T cell changes during pregnancy in multiple sclerosis. This receptor was identified in a female donor in good health, enrolled as a control in a pregnancy study. The sample was peripheral blood, taken in the third trimester of pregnancy. The V and J genes are TRBV5-1 and TRBJ2-3, with no clear D. The CDR3 DNA sequence: TGCGCCAGCAGCTTGGGACTTCGAGGCACAGATACGCAGTATTTT. It yields the protein CASSLGLRGTDTQYF.